The entry below describes one T cell receptor (beta chain). A second PCR, run for about 7 to 12 cycles, used a sample-barcoded 5' primer plus a J-beta primer mix. No fewer than 3 million CDR3-containing paired-end reads came from each sample. TCRdb ran MiXCR on the 5' RACE reads and lists one entry per CDR3 protein. This table holds about 1.5 million distinct CDR3 sequences, 42% found once. There are 14 residues in the CDR3. In germline, CDR1 is MNHNY, CDR2 SVGAGI (reference sequence). Trimming removed 6 bases at V and 1 base at J, with 10 bases between. This specimen comes from a study of blood T cells in healthy people across ages.

The chain recombines TRBV6-6 with TRBJ2-4; perhaps TRBD1 as D (6 bases). Sequenced input: blood. The TCR was taken from a woman under 30 in good health. The CDR3 DNA follows: TGTGCCAGCAGGTACAGGGCGGCCAAAAACATTCAGTACTTC. Residues: CASRYRAAKNIQYF.